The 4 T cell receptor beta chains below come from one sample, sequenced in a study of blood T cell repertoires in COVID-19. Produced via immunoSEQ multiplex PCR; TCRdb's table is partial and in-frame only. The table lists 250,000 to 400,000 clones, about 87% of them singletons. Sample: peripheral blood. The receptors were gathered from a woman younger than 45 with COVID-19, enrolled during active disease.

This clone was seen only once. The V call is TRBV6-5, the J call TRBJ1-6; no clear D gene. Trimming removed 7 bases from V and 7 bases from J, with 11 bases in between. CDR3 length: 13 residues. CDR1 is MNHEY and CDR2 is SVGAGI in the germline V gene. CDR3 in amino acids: CASTLRGNSPLHF. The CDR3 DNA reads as TGTGCCAGCACCCTCCGGGGAAATTCACCCCTCCACTTT.

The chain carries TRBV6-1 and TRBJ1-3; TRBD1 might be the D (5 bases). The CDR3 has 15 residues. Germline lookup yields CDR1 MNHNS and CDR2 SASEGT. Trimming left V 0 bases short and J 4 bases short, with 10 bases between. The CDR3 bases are TGTGCCAGCAGTGAAGCGCTAGGGGCAGGAAACACCATATATTTT. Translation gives CASSEALGAGNTIYF.

This CDR3 is CASSQVQWVRDRGSNYGYTF. The CDR3 DNA reads TGTGCCAGCAGCCAAGTACAATGGGTACGGGACAGAGGATCGAACTATGGCTACACCTTC. This sequence joins TRBV3-1 (or the pseudogene TRBV3-2) and TRBJ1-2; 7 nucleotides align to TRBD1. From germline, CDR1 is LGHDT and CDR2 YNNKEL (reference sequence). With V trimmed by 1 base and J by 2 bases, 19 bases remained unmatched. The CDR3 consists of 20 residues.

CDR3 bases: TGCGCCAGCAGCTCAGGGAACAGCCTCACTGAAGCTTTCTTT. Translating gives CASSSGNSLTEAFF. The chain links TRBV5-1 to TRBJ1-1; D is perhaps TRBD1 (5 bases). CDR1 SGHRS and CDR2 YFSETQ come from the germline V gene. CDR3 length equals 14 residues. Trimming left V 3 bases short and J 4 bases short, with 13 bases between.